Shown below are 31 T cell receptor beta chains from a single sample sequenced in a study of blood T cell repertoires in COVID-19. Sequencing was performed with immunoSEQ multiplex PCR; in TCRdb, only in-frame clones are kept and a portion is missing. The sample contains a few hundred thousand clones, just over 85% of which appear only once. The sample taken for sequencing was PBMCs or T cells enriched from blood (not recorded which). The receptors come from a woman younger than 35 who had recovered from COVID-19.

The rearrangement uses TRBV7-9 and TRBJ1-3; D unclear. Trimming shortened V by 5 bases and J by 8 bases, and 10 bases separated the two germline ends. Germline CDR1 SEHNR, CDR2 FQNEAQ (reference sequence). There are 12 residues in the CDR3. CDR3 nucleotides: TGTGCCAGCAGCCCACGCCCGGACACCATATATTTT. It codes for CASSPRPDTIYF.

The chain links TRBV19 to TRBJ1-5; 7 bases are shared with TRBD1. With 5 bases clipped from V and 1 base from J, the junction kept 14 bases outside the gene matches. The CDR3 spans 18 residues. Germline loops: CDR1 LNHDA, CDR2 SQIVND (reference sequence). CDR3 nucleotides: TGTGCCAGTAGTCCCGGGAGGGGGCTCGGCCCGAGCAATCAGCCCCAGCATTTT. Its protein product is CASSPGRGLGPSNQPQHF.

The chain joins TRBV13 to TRBJ1-2, with D hard to call. The germline V gene has CDR1 PRHDT and CDR2 FYEKMQ (reference sequence). The CDR3 has 13 residues. Deletions cut 3 bases from V and 8 bases from J, with 13 bases between. The chain's CDR3 is CASSFVAHFGYTF. The CDR3 nucleotides read TGTGCCAGCAGCTTCGTCGCACATTTCGGCTACACCTTC.

Turning to this clone: This sample includes further DNA sequences coding for the same CDR3. The gene calls are TRBV5-1 and TRBJ2-1; 9 bases map to TRBD2. Germline CDR1 reads SGHRS; CDR2 reads YFSETQ. V shed 0 bases and J 3 bases; nucleotides not matched to a gene: 1. The CDR3 contains 15 residues. The CDR3 region has the DNA TGCGCCAGCAGCTTGGGACTAGCGGTCTACAATGAGCAGTTCTTC. It encodes CASSLGLAVYNEQFF.

V and J are TRBV10-3 and TRBJ2-3, with TRBD2 matching 7 bases. The germline CDR1 and CDR2 sequences are ENHRY and SYGVKD. The V gene end was trimmed by 5 bases and the J gene end by 0 bases; junction bases not matched to a gene: 8. The CDR3 contains 16 residues. Here the CDR3 reads CAISKASGASTDTQYF. The CDR3, as DNA: TGTGCCATCAGTAAGGCTAGCGGTGCTAGCACAGATACGCAGTATTTT.

J is TRBJ2-1 and V is TRBV10-1; 9 nucleotides line up with TRBD2. CDR3 size: 14 residues. Germline-derived CDR1 and CDR2 are WNHNN and SYGVQD (reference sequence). Germline trimming cut 5 bases from V and 9 bases from J; bases unmatched to any gene: 8. CDR3 residues: CASSYGGRASEQFF. CDR3 in DNA: TGCGCCAGCAGTTACGGCGGGAGGGCATCTGAGCAGTTCTTC.

This clone came up once. V usage is TRBV6-5 and J usage is TRBJ1-2; D ambiguous. Germline V CDR1 and CDR2: MNHEY, SVGAGI. V lost 6 bases to trimming and J lost 8 bases, with 13 bases between them. The CDR3 length is 12 residues. CDR3 nucleotide sequence: TGTGCCAGCAGGCCTACGGGAGGAGGCTACACCTTC. Translation: CASRPTGGGYTF.

This clone was seen a single time. The J gene is TRBJ2-7, the V gene TRBV14, with TRBD1 matching over 10 bases. Per germline, CDR1 SGHDN and CDR2 FVKESK. CDR3 size: 16 residues. J gave up 3 bases and V 4 bases, and 9 bases lay outside the gene matches. The CDR3 loop is CASSLPGTGAFYEQYF. The CDR3 nucleotides read TGTGCCAGCAGCCTACCCGGGACAGGGGCTTTCTACGAGCAGTACTTC.

V usage is TRBV5-8 and J usage is TRBJ2-5, with a weak D call TRBD1 (5 bases). This CDR3 is 13 amino acids long. V shed 0 bases and J shed 4 bases, with 7 bases lying between them. Germline CDR1 and CDR2: SGHTS and YDEGEE. This CDR3 reads CASSLGQRETQYF. In DNA, the CDR3 is TGTGCCAGCAGCTTGGGACAGCGAGAGACCCAGTACTTC.

The count of this clone is one. The J gene is TRBJ1-3, the V gene TRBV2, with a possible D match to TRBD1 (6 bases). The CDR3 extends over 14 amino acids. Germline V CDR1 and CDR2: SNHLY, FYNNEI. Trimming left V 6 bases short and J 4 bases short, with 13 bases between. The CDR3 is CASRGRGGGNTIYF. In nucleotides, the CDR3 is TGTGCCAGCAGAGGCAGGGGCGGCGGAAACACCATATATTTT.

The table lists this clone with many counts. The chain joins TRBV28 to TRBJ1-2, with D perhaps matching TRBD1 (5 bases). Trimming took 5 bases from V and 0 from J, leaving 10 bases between them. The CDR3 consists of 14 residues. Germline V lookup: CDR1 MDHEN, CDR2 SYDVKM. The CDR3 sequence: CASSQGKANYGYTF. Here the CDR3 DNA reads TGTGCCAGCAGTCAGGGAAAAGCTAACTATGGCTACACCTTC.

This chain connects TRBV10-3 to TRBJ2-5, with D perhaps TRBD1 (6 bases). Germline loops: CDR1 ENHRY, CDR2 SYGVKD. This CDR3 contains 14 residues. V was pared by 3 bases and J by 7 bases, with 15 bases between. The CDR3 protein is CAISERGGIRTQYF. CDR3 coding DNA: TGTGCCATCAGTGAAAGAGGGGGAATTCGGACCCAGTACTTC.

This clone appeared a few times. The chain combines TRBV29-1 with TRBJ2-1, with 10 bases fitting TRBD1. The junction had 6 bases not matched to a gene; V was cut back by 4 bases and J by 9 bases. The length of the CDR3 is 13 residues. Per germline, CDR1 SQVTM and CDR2 ANQGSEA. The CDR3 here is CSVADRGSGEQFF. CDR3 sequence (DNA): TGCAGCGTTGCGGACAGGGGGTCTGGTGAGCAGTTCTTC.

Regarding this clone: A read error may produce the germline difference seen at one junction end. The chain uses TRBV12-3 or TRBV12-4 and TRBJ1-5; D not certain. The CDR3 length is 13 residues. CDR3 region: CASSFALLRRVVF. The CDR3 nucleotides are TGTGCCAGCAGTTTTGCCTTGTTAAGGAGGGTCGTTTTT.

The table lists this clone with a count of one. J is TRBJ1-4 and V is TRBV28; TRBD1 agrees at 8 bases. This CDR3 spans 14 amino acids. The germline gives CDR1 MDHEN, CDR2 SYDVKM. J gave up 7 bases and V 6 bases, and 7 bases lay outside the gene matches. DNA of the CDR3: TGTGCCAGCAGCCTAGCAGGGGGCGGTGAAAAACTGTTTTTT. Residues: CASSLAGGGEKLFF.

The chain joins TRBV5-1 to TRBJ1-4, with D possibly being TRBD1 (5 bases). Per the germline V gene, CDR1 is SGHRS and CDR2 is YFSETQ. This CDR3 region has 14 residues. The germline V and J ends were trimmed by 1 base and 5 bases, with 9 bases remaining between them. The DNA for the CDR3 is TGCGCCAGCAGCTTGACAGGCGTGAATGAAAAACTGTTTTTT. Its translation is CASSLTGVNEKLFF.

The chain joins TRBV28 to TRBJ1-3; weak D call: TRBD1 (6 bases). This CDR3 comprises 16 residues. Germline V gives CDR1 MDHEN, CDR2 SYDVKM. Trimming took 3 bases from V and 0 from J, leaving 12 bases between them. CDR3 sequence: CASSLGQGISGNTIYF. CDR3 DNA: TGTGCCAGCAGTTTGGGGCAGGGGATCTCTGGAAACACCATATATTTT.

The V and J genes are TRBV15 and TRBJ2-1; D perhaps matches TRBD2 (5 bases). Deletions cut 3 bases from V and 11 bases from J, with 11 bases between. CDR1 LNHNV and CDR2 YYDKDF come from the germline V gene (reference sequence). The CDR3 extends over 12 amino acids. Here the CDR3 reads CATSRTGRQQFF. CDR3 in DNA: TGTGCCACCAGCAGGACGGGGAGACAGCAGTTCTTC.

The chain carries TRBV7-9 and TRBJ1-2; no firm D call. Between the trimmed V and J ends, which lost 3 bases and 0 bases, there was a span of 8 bases. The CDR3 totals 14 residues. Germline V gene sequence: CDR1 SEHNR, CDR2 FQNEAQ (reference sequence). The CDR3 DNA reads TGTGCCAGCAGCTTCGACGGAGCTAACTATGGCTACACCTTC. Its translation: CASSFDGANYGYTF.

The chain carries TRBV29-1 and TRBJ2-1; tentatively, D is TRBD2 (5 bases). V was trimmed by 6 bases and J by 1 base, leaving 10 bases between them. This CDR3 contains 13 residues. Germline loops: CDR1 SQVTM, CDR2 ANQGSEA. This chain's CDR3 is CSVPGVSYNEQFF. CDR3 nucleotide sequence: TGCAGCGTGCCCGGGGTTTCCTACAATGAGCAGTTCTTC.

This sequence joins TRBV5-1 and TRBJ1-1, with 9 positions matching TRBD1. Germline V CDR1 and CDR2: SGHRS, YFSETQ. The CDR3 spans 15 residues. J lost 6 bases, V lost 5 bases, and 11 bases had no gene match. The CDR3 loop reads CASSIVGQGYPEAFF. Written as DNA, the CDR3 is TGCGCCAGCAGTATTGTGGGACAGGGCTACCCTGAAGCTTTCTTT.

The J gene is TRBJ1-5, the V gene TRBV28; D might be TRBD1 (5 bases). V lost 6 bases and J lost 5, with 14 bases in between. CDR1 is MDHEN, CDR2 SYDVKM, per germline. The length of the CDR3 is 14 residues. The CDR3 coding sequence is TGTGCCAGCAGCCCGGGGGGGATCCATCAGCCCCAGCATTTT. It translates to CASSPGGIHQPQHF.

The V and J genes are TRBV24-1 and TRBJ2-3, with D hard to call. This CDR3 comprises 13 residues. Trimming left V 4 bases short and J 3 bases short, with 7 bases between. Germline V lookup: CDR1 KGHDR, CDR2 SFDVKD. The CDR3: CATSDPRTDTQYF. The CDR3 DNA is TGTGCCACCAGTGACCCTAGAACAGATACGCAGTATTTT.

The DNA for the CDR3 is TGTGCCAGCAGCAAAGCGCTTTGGGACAGGGAAAACTATGGCTACACCTTC. This gives the protein CASSKALWDRENYGYTF. This chain joins TRBV21-1 and TRBJ1-2; the D call in the table, TRBD1, was not verified against the DNA. TRBV21-1 has pseudogene status. The CDR3 contains 17 residues.

The chain has TRBV5-1 and TRBJ2-3; 8 bases line up with TRBD2. Germline CDR1 reads SGHRS; CDR2 reads YFSETQ. Losses at the gene ends were 5 bases for V and 0 bases for J; bases not matched to a gene: 5. The CDR3 sequence is 15 residues long. CDR3 amino acids: CASSRAGVSTDTQYF. CDR3 DNA: TGCGCCAGCAGTCGAGCGGGGGTCAGCACAGATACGCAGTATTTT.

The chain combines TRBV25-1 with TRBJ2-1, with D perhaps TRBD1 (6 bases). This CDR3 region has 14 residues. V gave up 7 bases and J gave up 3 bases, with 13 bases separating them. Germline CDR1 is MGHDK and CDR2 is SYGVNS. The CDR3 is CASNRGGFYNEQFF. The CDR3 bases are TGTGCCAGCAATCGAGGGGGTTTCTACAATGAGCAGTTCTTC. Supplemented by reference TRBV25-1 and TRBJ2-1, the full variable domain reads EADIYQTPRYLVIGTGKKITLECSQTMGHDKMYWYQQDPGMELHLIHYSYGVNSTEKGDLSSESTVSRIRTEHFPLTLESARPSHTSQYLCASNRGGFYNEQFFGPGTRLTVL.

The J gene is TRBJ2-3, the V gene TRBV7-9; TRBD2 aligns across 10 bases. V dropped 1 base and J dropped 1; count of bases not matched to a gene: 5. The germline V gene encodes CDR1 SEHNR and CDR2 FQNEAQ (reference sequence). This CDR3 has 17 amino acids. Here the CDR3 DNA reads TGTGCCAGCAGCTTAGTGTGGACTAGCGGCCGCACAGATACGCAGTATTTT. As protein: CASSLVWTSGRTDTQYF.

V gene TRBV6-4 combines with J gene TRBJ1-6; TRBD1 is a possible D gene (6 bases). The germline gives CDR1 MRHNA, CDR2 SNTAGT. The CDR3 has 15 amino acids. Deletions cut 3 bases from V and 6 bases from J, with 12 bases between. CDR3 in DNA: TGTGCCAGCAGTGAGCATTCAGGGGTTAATTCACCCCTCCACTTT. Amino acid sequence: CASSEHSGVNSPLHF.

The count of this clone is one. The CDR3 coding sequence is TGTGCCAGCCAGGGGGGAGGAGAGACCCAGTACTTC. Translated, it gives CASQGGGETQYF. The V and J genes are TRBV2 and TRBJ2-5, with D possibly TRBD1 on 7 matching bases. Germline V gene lookup returns CDR1 SNHLY and CDR2 FYNNEI. The ends were cut back, 8 bases at V and 4 bases at J, with 11 bases in the middle. CDR3 size: 12 residues.

In this sample, this clone turned up once. The chain joins TRBV2 to TRBJ1-5; 8 bases line up with TRBD1. Germline assignment: CDR1 SNHLY and CDR2 FYNNEI. Trimming at V came to 5 bases and at J to 1 base, leaving 13 bases not matched to a gene. This CDR3 comprises 18 residues. This CDR3 is CASSRTGRAVWSNQPQHF. The CDR3 bases are TGTGCCAGCAGTCGGACAGGGCGGGCGGTATGGAGCAATCAGCCCCAGCATTTT.

The chain carries TRBV5-1 and TRBJ1-2, with TRBD1 matching over 8 bases. Germline CDR1 and CDR2: SGHRS and YFSETQ. The CDR3 spans 15 residues. J lost 5 bases, V lost 1 base, and 7 bases had no gene match. The CDR3 DNA reads as TGCGCCAGCAGCTTGACCGGACAGGGTGATTATGGCTACACCTTC. Translation gives CASSLTGQGDYGYTF.